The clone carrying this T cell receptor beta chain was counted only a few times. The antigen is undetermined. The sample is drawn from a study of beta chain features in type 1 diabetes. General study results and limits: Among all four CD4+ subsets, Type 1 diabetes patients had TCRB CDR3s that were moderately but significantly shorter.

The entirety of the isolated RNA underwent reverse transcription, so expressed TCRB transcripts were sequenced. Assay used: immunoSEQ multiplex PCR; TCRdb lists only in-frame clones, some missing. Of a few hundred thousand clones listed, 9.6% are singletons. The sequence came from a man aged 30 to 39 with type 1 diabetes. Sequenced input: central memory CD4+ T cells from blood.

The CDR3 sequence is CASSPGEGRQPQHF. For the CDR3, the DNA is TGTGCCAGCAGCCCCGGGGAGGGGAGGCAGCCCCAGCATTTT. This chain connects TRBV6-6 to TRBJ1-5; tentative D call: TRBD1 (5 bases). CDR3 length: 14 amino acids. Per the germline V gene, CDR1 is MNHNY and CDR2 is SVGAGI (reference sequence). Trimming shortened V by 6 bases and J by 7 bases, and 16 bases separated the two germline ends.